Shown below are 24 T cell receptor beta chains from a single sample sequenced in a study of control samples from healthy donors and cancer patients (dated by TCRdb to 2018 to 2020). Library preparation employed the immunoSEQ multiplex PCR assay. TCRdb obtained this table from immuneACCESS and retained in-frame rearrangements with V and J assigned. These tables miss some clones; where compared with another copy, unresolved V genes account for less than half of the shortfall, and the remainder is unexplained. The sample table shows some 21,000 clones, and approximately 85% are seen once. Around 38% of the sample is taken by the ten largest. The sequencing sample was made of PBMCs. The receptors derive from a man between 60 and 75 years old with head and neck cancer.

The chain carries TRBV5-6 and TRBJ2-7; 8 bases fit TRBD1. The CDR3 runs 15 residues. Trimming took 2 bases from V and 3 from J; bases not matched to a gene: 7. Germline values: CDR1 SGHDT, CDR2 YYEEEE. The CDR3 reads CASSFDGTGLYEQYV. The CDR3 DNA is TGTGCCAGCAGCTTCGACGGGACAGGTCTCTACGAGCAGTACGTC.

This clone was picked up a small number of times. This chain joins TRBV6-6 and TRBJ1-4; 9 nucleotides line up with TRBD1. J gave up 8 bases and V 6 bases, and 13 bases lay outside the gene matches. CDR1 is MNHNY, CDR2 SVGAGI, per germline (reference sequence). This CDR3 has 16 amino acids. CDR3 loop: CASSRSPGQGYEKLFF. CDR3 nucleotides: TGTGCCAGCAGCCGATCTCCGGGACAGGGCTACGAAAAACTGTTTTTT.

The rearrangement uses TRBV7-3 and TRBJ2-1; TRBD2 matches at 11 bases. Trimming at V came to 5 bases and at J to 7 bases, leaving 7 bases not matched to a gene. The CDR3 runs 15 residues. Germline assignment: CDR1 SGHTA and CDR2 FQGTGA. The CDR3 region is CASSQLAGELNEQFF. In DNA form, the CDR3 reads TGTGCCAGCAGCCAACTAGCGGGAGAGTTGAATGAGCAGTTCTTC.

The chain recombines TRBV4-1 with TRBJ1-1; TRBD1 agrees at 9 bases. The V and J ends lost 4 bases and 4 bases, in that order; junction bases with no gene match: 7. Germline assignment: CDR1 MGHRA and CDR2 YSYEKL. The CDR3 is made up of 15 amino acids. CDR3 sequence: CASSRTGGAGTEAFF. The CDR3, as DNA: TGCGCCAGCAGCCGAACAGGGGGCGCGGGCACTGAAGCTTTCTTT.

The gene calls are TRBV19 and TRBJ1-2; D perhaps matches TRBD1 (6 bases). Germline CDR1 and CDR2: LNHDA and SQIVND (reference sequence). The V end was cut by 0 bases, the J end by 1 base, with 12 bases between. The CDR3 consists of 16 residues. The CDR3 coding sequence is TGTGCCAGTAGTATAGATCTGGACAGTTTTAACTATGGCTACACCTTC. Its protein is CASSIDLDSFNYGYTF.

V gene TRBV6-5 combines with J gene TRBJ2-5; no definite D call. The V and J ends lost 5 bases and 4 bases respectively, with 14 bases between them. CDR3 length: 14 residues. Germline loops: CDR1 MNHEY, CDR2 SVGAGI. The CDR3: CASSRPLSGETQYF. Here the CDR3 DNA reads TGTGCCAGCAGTAGGCCTCTCTCGGGAGAGACCCAGTACTTC.

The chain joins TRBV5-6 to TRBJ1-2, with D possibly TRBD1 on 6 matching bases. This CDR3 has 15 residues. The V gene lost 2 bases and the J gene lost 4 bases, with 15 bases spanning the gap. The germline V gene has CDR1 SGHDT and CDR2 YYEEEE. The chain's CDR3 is CASSLPGHNVYGYTF. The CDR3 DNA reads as TGTGCCAGCAGCTTACCGGGACATAACGTCTATGGCTACACCTTC.

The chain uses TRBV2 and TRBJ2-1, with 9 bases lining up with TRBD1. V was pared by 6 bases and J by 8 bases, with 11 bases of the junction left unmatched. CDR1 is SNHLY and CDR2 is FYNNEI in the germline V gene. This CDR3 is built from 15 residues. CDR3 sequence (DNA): TGTGCCAGCAGCGCCGGGGGACAGGGATTCGATGAGCAGTTCTTC. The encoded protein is CASSAGGQGFDEQFF. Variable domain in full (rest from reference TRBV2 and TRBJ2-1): EPEVTQTPSHQVTQMGQEVILRCVPISNHLYFYWYRQILGQKVEFLVSFYNNEISEKSEIFDDQFSVERPDGSNFTLKIRSTKLEDSAMYFCASSAGGQGFDEQFFGPGTRLTVL.

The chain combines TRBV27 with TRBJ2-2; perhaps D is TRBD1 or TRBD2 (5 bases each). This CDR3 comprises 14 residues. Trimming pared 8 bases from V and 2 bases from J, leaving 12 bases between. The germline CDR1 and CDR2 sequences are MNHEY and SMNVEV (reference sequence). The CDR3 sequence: CASGQGRNTGELFF. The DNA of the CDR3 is TGTGCCAGCGGGCAGGGACGAAACACCGGGGAGCTGTTTTTT.

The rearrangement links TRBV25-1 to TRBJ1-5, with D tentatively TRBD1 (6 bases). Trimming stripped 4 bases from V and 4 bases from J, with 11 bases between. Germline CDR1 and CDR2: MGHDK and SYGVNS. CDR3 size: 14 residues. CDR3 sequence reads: CASSGQGPNQPQHF. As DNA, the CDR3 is TGTGCCAGCAGTGGTCAGGGGCCTAATCAGCCCCAGCATTTT.

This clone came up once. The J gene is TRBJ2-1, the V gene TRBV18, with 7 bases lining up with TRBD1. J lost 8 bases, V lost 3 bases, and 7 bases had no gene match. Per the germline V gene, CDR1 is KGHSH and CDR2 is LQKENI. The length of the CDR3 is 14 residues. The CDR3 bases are TGTGCCAGCTCACCGGGATTAGGGGGCGATGAGCAGTTCTTC. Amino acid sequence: CASSPGLGGDEQFF.

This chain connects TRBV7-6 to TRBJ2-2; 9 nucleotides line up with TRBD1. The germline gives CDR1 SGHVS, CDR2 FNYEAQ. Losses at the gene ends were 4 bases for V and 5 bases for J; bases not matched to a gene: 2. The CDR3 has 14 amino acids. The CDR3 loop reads CASSSQGATGELFF. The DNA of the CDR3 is TGTGCCAGCAGCTCACAGGGGGCGACCGGGGAGCTGTTTTTT.

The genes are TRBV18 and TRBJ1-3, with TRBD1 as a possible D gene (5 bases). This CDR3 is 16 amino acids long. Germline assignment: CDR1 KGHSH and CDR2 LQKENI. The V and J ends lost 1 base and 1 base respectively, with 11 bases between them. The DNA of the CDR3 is TGTGCCAGCTCACCACAGGGGTTCTCTTCTGGAAACACCATATATTTT. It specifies CASSPQGFSSGNTIYF.

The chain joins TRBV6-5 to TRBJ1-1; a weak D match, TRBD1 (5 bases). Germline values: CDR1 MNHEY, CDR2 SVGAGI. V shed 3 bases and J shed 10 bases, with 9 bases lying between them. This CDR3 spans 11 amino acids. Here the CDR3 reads CASSYGAGAFF. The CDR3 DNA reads TGTGCCAGCAGTTATGGGGCGGGAGCTTTCTTT.

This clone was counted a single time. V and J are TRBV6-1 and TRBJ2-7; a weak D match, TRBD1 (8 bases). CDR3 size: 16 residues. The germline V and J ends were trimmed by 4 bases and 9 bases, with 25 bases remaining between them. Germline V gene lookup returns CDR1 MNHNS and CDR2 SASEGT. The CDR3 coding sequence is TGTGCCAGCAGTGGGAGAAACAGGGGGGGCGGAGGTGGGCAGTACTTC. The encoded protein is CASSGRNRGGGGGQYF.

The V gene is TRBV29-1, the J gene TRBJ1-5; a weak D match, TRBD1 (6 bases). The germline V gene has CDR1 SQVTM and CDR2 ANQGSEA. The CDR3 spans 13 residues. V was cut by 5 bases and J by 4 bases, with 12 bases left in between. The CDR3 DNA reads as TGCAGCGTTTCACAGGGTATTAATCAGCCCCAGCATTTT. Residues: CSVSQGINQPQHF.

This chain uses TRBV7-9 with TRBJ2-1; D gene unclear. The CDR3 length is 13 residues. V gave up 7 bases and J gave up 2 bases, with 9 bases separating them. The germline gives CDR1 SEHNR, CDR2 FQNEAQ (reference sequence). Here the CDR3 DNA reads TGTGCCAGCACCTATGGGACCTACAATGAGCAGTTCTTC. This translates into CASTYGTYNEQFF.

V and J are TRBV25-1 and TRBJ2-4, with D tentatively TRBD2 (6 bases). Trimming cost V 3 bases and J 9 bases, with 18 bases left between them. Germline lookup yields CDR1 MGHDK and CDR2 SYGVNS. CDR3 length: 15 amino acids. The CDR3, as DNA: TGTGCCAGCAGTGAGTCCATGGAGGCGGGAACCATTCAGTACTTC. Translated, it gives CASSESMEAGTIQYF.

The chain's CDR3 is CASSIVPRANNRDTQYF. In DNA, the CDR3 is TGTGCCAGTAGTATAGTTCCCCGGGCCAATAATCGAGATACGCAGTATTTT. V is TRBV19 and J is TRBJ2-3; no reliable D call. Germline CDR1 is LNHDA and CDR2 is SQIVND (reference sequence). CDR3 length equals 17 residues. V lost 1 base and J 5 bases, leaving 19 bases between the germline ends. The whole variable domain, remainder taken from reference TRBV19 and TRBJ2-3, is DGGITQSPKYLFRKEGQNVTLSCEQNLNHDAMYWYRQDPGQGLRLIYYSQIVNDFQKGDIAEGYSVSREKKESFPLTVTSAQKNPTAFYLCASSIVPRANNRDTQYFGPGTRLTVL.

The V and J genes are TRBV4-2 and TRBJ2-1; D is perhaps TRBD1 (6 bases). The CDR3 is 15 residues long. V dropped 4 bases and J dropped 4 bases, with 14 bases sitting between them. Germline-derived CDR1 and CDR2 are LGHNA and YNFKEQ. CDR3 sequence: CASSRNRDNYNEQFF. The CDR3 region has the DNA TGTGCCAGCAGCCGCAACCGGGACAATTACAATGAGCAGTTCTTC.

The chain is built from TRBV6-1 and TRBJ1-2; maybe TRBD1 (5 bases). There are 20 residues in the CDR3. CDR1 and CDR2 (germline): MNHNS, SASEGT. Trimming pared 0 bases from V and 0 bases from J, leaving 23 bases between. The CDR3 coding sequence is TGTGCCAGCAGTGAAGCAGTCCGGGGCTACGGTACATCCTCTAACTATGGCTACACCTTC. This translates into CASSEAVRGYGTSSNYGYTF.

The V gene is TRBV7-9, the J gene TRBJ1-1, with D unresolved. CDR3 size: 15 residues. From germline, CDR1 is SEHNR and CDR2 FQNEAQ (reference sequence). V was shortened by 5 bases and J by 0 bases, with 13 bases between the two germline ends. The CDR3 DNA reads TGTGCCAGCAGCCCTGGACGGCTAATGAACACTGAAGCTTTCTTT. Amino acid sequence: CASSPGRLMNTEAFF.

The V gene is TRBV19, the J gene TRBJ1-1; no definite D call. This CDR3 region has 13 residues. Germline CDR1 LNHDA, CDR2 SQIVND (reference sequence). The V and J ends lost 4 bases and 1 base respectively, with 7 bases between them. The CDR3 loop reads CASSTTANTEAFF. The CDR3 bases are TGTGCCAGTAGTACCACAGCGAACACTGAAGCTTTCTTT.

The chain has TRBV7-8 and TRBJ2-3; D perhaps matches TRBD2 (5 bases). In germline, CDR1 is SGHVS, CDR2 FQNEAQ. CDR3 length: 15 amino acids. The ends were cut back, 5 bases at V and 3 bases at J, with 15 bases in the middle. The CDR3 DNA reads TGTGCCAGCAGCCGTTACGGGATACGAACAGATACGCAGTATTTT. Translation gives CASSRYGIRTDTQYF.